Below are 27 T cell receptor beta chains sequenced from a single sample in a study of CD8 T cells in Susac syndrome. A quantity of roughly 0.5 to 1 ug RNA underwent reverse transcription using random hexamers. Each CDR3 protein is one row after TCRdb ran MiXCR on the immunoSEQ multiplex PCR reads. The sample includes 300,000 or so distinct CDR3 sequences, under 95% of them seen just once. The sequenced material came from CD4+ T cells from PBMCs. These receptors were obtained from a human donor with multiple sclerosis.

DNA of the CDR3: TGTGCCAGTAGTAAGACGGGGCACTCCTACAATGAGCAGTTCTTC. As protein: CASSKTGHSYNEQFF. The gene calls are TRBV19 and TRBJ2-1; D may be TRBD1 or TRBD2 (5 bases each). The ends were cut back, 4 bases at V and 0 bases at J, with 10 bases in the middle. The CDR3 is 15 amino acids. The germline CDR1 and CDR2 sequences are LNHDA and SQIVND (reference sequence).

As regards this clonotype: A read error may account for a junction end that differs from germline. The chain joins TRBV27 to TRBJ1-1; 7 nucleotides line up with TRBD1. Germline CDR1 and CDR2: MNHEY and SMNVEV (reference sequence). The CDR3 spans 15 residues. The CDR3 coding sequence is TGTGCCAGCAGTTTCCGCCGGACAGGTTTGTTAGAAGTTTTCTTT. The encoded protein is CASSFRRTGLLEVFF.

The chain employs TRBV5-6 and TRBJ2-1; D gene uncertain. V lost 3 bases, J lost 8 bases, and 12 bases lay in between. Germline V gene sequence: CDR1 SGHDT, CDR2 YYEEEE. The CDR3 runs to 13 residues. The CDR3 region is CASSSYSIHEQFF. In DNA form, the CDR3 reads TGTGCCAGCAGCTCCTATAGTATTCATGAGCAGTTCTTC.

The V call is TRBV7-3, the J call TRBJ2-3; tentatively, D is TRBD1 (5 bases). The CDR3 runs to 12 residues. Per germline, CDR1 SGHTA and CDR2 FQGTGA. V was shortened by 6 bases and J by 8 bases, with 12 bases between the two germline ends. This CDR3 is CASSLPQGTQYF. CDR3 bases: TGTGCCAGCAGTTTACCCCAGGGTACGCAGTATTTT.

The CDR3, as DNA: TGCGCCAGCAGCTTGGACTCTAGCGGGGGTAGCTACGAGCAGTACTTC. Its protein is CASSLDSSGGSYEQYF. The chain links TRBV5-1 to TRBJ2-7; 10 bases agree with TRBD2. V lost 0 bases and J lost 3; bases outside the gene matches: 6. Germline V CDR1 and CDR2: SGHRS, YFSETQ. There are 16 residues in the CDR3.

This chain uses TRBV27 with TRBJ1-5; no firm D call. Trimming stripped 5 bases from V and 1 base from J, with 15 bases between. CDR1 and CDR2 (germline): MNHEY, SMNVEV (reference sequence). This CDR3 is 16 amino acids long. CDR3 protein: CASSPLGGSSNQPQHF. DNA for the CDR3: TGTGCCAGCAGTCCACTCGGCGGCTCGAGCAATCAGCCCCAGCATTTT.

The chain has TRBV29-1 and TRBJ1-1; D gene ambiguous. Germline V gene data show CDR1 as SQVTM and CDR2 as ANQGSEA. The CDR3 consists of 12 residues. As DNA, the CDR3 is TGCAGTGAAAGGGTCGTGAACACTGAAGCTTTCTTT. Translated, it gives CSERVVNTEAFF. Filled out from reference TRBV29-1 and TRBJ1-1, the complete variable domain reads SAVISQKPSRDICQRGTSLTIQCQVDSQVTMMFWYRQQPGQSLTLIATANQGSEATYESGFVIDKFPISRPNLTFSTLTVSNMSPEDSSIYLCSERVVNTEAFFGQGTRLTVV.

V is TRBV7-3 and J is TRBJ1-2, with D possibly being TRBD1 (5 bases). Between the trimmed V and J ends, which lost 2 bases and 6 bases, there was a span of 16 bases. Germline CDR1 reads SGHTA; CDR2 reads FQGTGA. The CDR3 runs 15 residues. The CDR3 coding sequence is TGTGCCAGCAGCTTATCGGGGGGGACGGCGGATGGCTACACCTTC. Protein sequence: CASSLSGGTADGYTF.

The chain couples TRBV20-1 to TRBJ2-7; D perhaps matches TRBD2 (5 bases). The germline V gene encodes CDR1 DFQATT and CDR2 SNEGSKA (reference sequence). This CDR3 is 12 amino acids long. V lost 1 base and J lost 5, with 9 bases in between. CDR3 in DNA: TGCAGTGCTAGAGGAGGGTACGACGAGCAGTACTTC. It is translated as CSARGGYDEQYF.

This chain uses TRBV4-1 with TRBJ2-1; the D gene is possibly TRBD2 (6 bases). The CDR3 extends over 16 amino acids. CDR1 and CDR2 (germline): MGHRA, YSYEKL. The germline V and J ends were trimmed by 0 bases and 7 bases, with 16 bases remaining between them. The CDR3 bases are TGCGCCAGCAGCCAAGATAGGCCTAGAGGAGGGAATGAGCAGTTCTTC. It encodes CASSQDRPRGGNEQFF.

This clonotype came up once. The chain combines TRBV11-1 with TRBJ1-1; TRBD1 is a possible D gene (5 bases). CDR1 is SGHAT, CDR2 FQDESV, per germline (reference sequence). CDR3 length: 14 residues. V was clipped by 5 bases and J by 2 bases, with 12 bases between them. CDR3 nucleotide sequence: TGTGCCAGCAGCCCAGCAGGGATTAACACTGAAGCTTTCTTT. This codes for CASSPAGINTEAFF.

The gene calls are TRBV30 and TRBJ2-5, with D unclear. The V end was cut by 0 bases, the J end by 5 bases, with 7 bases between. Per the germline V gene, CDR1 is GTSNPN and CDR2 is SVGIG (reference sequence). This CDR3 has 12 amino acids. The CDR3 nucleotides are TGTGCCTGGAGTGTACTTATGGAGACCCAGTACTTC. As protein: CAWSVLMETQYF.

The rearrangement uses TRBV20-1 and TRBJ1-2, with D perhaps TRBD1 (5 bases). The CDR3 contains 15 residues. Germline V gives CDR1 DFQATT, CDR2 SNEGSKA (reference sequence). V lost 5 bases and J 6 bases, leaving 22 bases between the germline ends. Written as DNA, the CDR3 is TGCAGTGCTCGACTCCAATGGGGGATCAAGGATGGCTACACCTTC. Translation: CSARLQWGIKDGYTF.

The chain carries TRBV7-8 and TRBJ2-1; the match to TRBD2 covers 8 bases. The ends lost 5 bases at V and 7 bases at J; junction bases unmatched: 16. CDR1 is SGHVS and CDR2 is FQNEAQ in the germline V gene. The CDR3 length is 17 residues. CDR3 sequence (DNA): TGTGCCAGCAGCACGGGGCGGGGGGCTTCTGCTACAAATGAGCAGTTCTTC. It translates to CASSTGRGASATNEQFF.

The V gene is TRBV18, the J gene TRBJ2-5, with TRBD2 identical over 13 bases. Germline V lookup: CDR1 KGHSH, CDR2 LQKENI. V was clipped by 6 bases and J by 0 bases; unmatched bases: 4. This CDR3 has 16 residues. CDR3 nucleotides: TGTGCCAGCTCTCGGACTAGCGGGGGCCACCAAGAGACCCAGTACTTC. This translates into CASSRTSGGHQETQYF.

The chain recombines TRBV6-5 with TRBJ1-2; no clear D. The V end was cut by 2 bases, the J end by 8 bases, with 6 bases between. Germline V gene data show CDR1 as MNHEY and CDR2 as SVGAGI. This CDR3 has 11 residues. The CDR3 here is CASSYGFGYTF. The CDR3, as DNA: TGTGCCAGCAGTTACGGGTTCGGCTACACCTTC.

CDR3 nucleotides: TGTGCCAGCAGCCAAGTTGCCACTAGCGGGCCACCCGGTAAATACAATGAGCAGTTCTTC. Translated: CASSQVATSGPPGKYNEQFF. This chain uses TRBV4-2 with TRBJ2-1, with 9 nucleotides matching TRBD2. V was pared by 1 base and J by 4 bases, with 17 bases of the junction left unmatched. This CDR3 region has 20 residues. Looked up from germline, CDR1 is LGHNA and CDR2 is YNFKEQ.

The chain employs TRBV19 and TRBJ1-5, with 10 bases identical to TRBD1. Trimming cost V 6 bases and J 5 bases; bases outside gene matches: 10. The CDR3 has 16 amino acids. Germline values: CDR1 LNHDA, CDR2 SQIVND (reference sequence). The CDR3 loop reads CASSISGTGVYQPQHF. DNA for the CDR3: TGTGCCAGTAGCATCTCCGGGACAGGGGTCTATCAGCCCCAGCATTTT.

J is TRBJ1-1 and V is TRBV19; 7 bases line up with TRBD1. CDR3 length: 13 amino acids. CDR1 is LNHDA, CDR2 SQIVND, per germline (reference sequence). Trimming cost V 3 bases and J 8 bases; bases outside gene matches: 6. In DNA, the CDR3 is TGTGCCAGTAGTATCGACAGGGAACTCGAAGCTTTCTTT. It encodes CASSIDRELEAFF.

V and J are TRBV20-1 and TRBJ2-1, with D possibly TRBD2 on 6 matching bases. Trimming left V 6 bases short and J 4 bases short, with 10 bases between. From germline, CDR1 is DFQATT and CDR2 SNEGSKA (reference sequence). This CDR3 is 12 amino acids long. This chain's CDR3 is CSAYSGYNEQFF. DNA for the CDR3: TGCAGTGCATATAGCGGATACAATGAGCAGTTCTTC.

The chain couples TRBV30 to TRBJ2-1; 11 nucleotides agree with TRBD2. V lost 2 bases, J lost 7 bases, and 4 bases stayed unmatched. The CDR3 runs to 14 residues. The germline V gene encodes CDR1 GTSNPN and CDR2 SVGIG (reference sequence). The CDR3, as DNA: TGTGCCTGGAGTATAGCGGGAGGGCGGAATGAGCAGTTCTTC. Encoded protein: CAWSIAGGRNEQFF.

The genes are TRBV9 and TRBJ2-5; D gene uncertain. CDR3 size: 15 residues. CDR1 is SGDLS and CDR2 is YYNGEE in the germline V gene. V dropped 0 bases and J dropped 2 bases, with 11 bases sitting between them. CDR3 nucleotides: TGTGCCAGCAGCGTAGGAAGTTTCCCTCAAGAGACCCAGTACTTC. The encoded protein is CASSVGSFPQETQYF.

This clonotype appeared a single time. J is TRBJ2-7 and V is TRBV3-1; D ambiguous. This CDR3 comprises 15 residues. The germline CDR1 and CDR2 sequences are LGHDT and YNNKEL (reference sequence). V lost 4 bases to trimming and J lost 0 bases, with 13 bases between them. The CDR3 loop is CASSRAGASSYEQYF. The DNA of the CDR3 is TGTGCCAGCAGCCGAGCAGGAGCCAGCTCCTACGAGCAGTACTTC.

This chain uses TRBV19 with TRBJ2-2, with 11 bases identical to TRBD2. CDR1 and CDR2 from the germline V gene are LNHDA and SQIVND (reference sequence). The CDR3 has 16 residues. Unmatched junction bases numbered 4, after V lost 3 bases and J lost 4 bases. For the CDR3, the DNA is TGTGCCAGTAGTATCGTAGCGGGGGGGAGCACCGGGGAGCTGTTTTTT. Its translation is CASSIVAGGSTGELFF.

This rearrangement joins TRBV19 to TRBJ2-3; 9 nucleotides line up with TRBD2. From germline, CDR1 is LNHDA and CDR2 SQIVND (reference sequence). The CDR3 consists of 15 residues. V was pared by 1 base and J by 4 bases, with 3 bases of the junction left unmatched. The CDR3 bases are TGTGCCAGTAGTATAGTAGCGGGAGATGCAGATACGCAGTATTTT. Translation gives CASSIVAGDADTQYF.

The chain uses TRBV4-1 and TRBJ1-5; perhaps TRBD1 as D (6 bases). From germline, CDR1 is MGHRA and CDR2 YSYEKL. The CDR3 runs 14 residues. V shed 6 bases and J shed 4 bases, with 13 bases lying between them. CDR3 amino acids: CASRGQGLNQPQHF. The DNA for the CDR3 is TGCGCCAGCAGGGGCCAGGGGCTAAATCAGCCCCAGCATTTT.

J is TRBJ2-3 and V is TRBV5-1; TRBD2 matches 8 bases. Looked up from germline, CDR1 is SGHRS and CDR2 is YFSETQ. The trim removed 0 bases at V and 3 bases at J, leaving 6 bases unmatched. The CDR3 is 16 residues long. CDR3 region: CASSLEVAGPTDTQYF. The CDR3 DNA follows: TGCGCCAGCAGCTTGGAAGTAGCGGGACCGACAGATACGCAGTATTTT.